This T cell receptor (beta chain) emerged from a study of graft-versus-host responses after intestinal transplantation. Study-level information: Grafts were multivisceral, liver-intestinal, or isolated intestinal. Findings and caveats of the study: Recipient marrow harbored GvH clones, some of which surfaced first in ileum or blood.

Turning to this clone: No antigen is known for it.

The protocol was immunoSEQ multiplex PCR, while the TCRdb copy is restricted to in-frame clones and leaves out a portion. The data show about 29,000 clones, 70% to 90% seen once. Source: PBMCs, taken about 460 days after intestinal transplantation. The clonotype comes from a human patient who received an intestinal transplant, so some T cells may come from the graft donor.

The CDR3 nucleotides read TGTGCCAGCAGCCAAGAGTTTATGACTCTTGGAGCCCTGTGGACTGAAGCTTTCTTT. Residues: CASSQEFMTLGALWTEAFF. The chain couples TRBV5-4 to TRBJ1-1; no clear D. Deletions cut 4 bases from V and 5 bases from J, with 30 bases between. From germline, CDR1 is SGHNT and CDR2 YYREEE (reference sequence). The CDR3 loop spans 19 amino acids.